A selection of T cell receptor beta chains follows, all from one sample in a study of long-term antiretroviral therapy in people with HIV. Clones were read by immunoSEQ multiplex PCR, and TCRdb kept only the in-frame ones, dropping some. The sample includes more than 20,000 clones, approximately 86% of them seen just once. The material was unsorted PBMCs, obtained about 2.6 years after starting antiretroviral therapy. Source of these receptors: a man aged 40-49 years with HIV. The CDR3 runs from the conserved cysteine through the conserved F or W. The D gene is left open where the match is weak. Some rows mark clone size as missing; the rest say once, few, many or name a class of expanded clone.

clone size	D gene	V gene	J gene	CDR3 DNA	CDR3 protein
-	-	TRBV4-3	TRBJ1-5	TGCGCCAGCAGCCAAGATCGCGGAGCACCCAATCAGCCCCAGCATTTT	CASSQDRGAPNQPQHF
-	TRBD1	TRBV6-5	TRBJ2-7	TGTGCCAGCTCGGGACAGGGCTCCTACGAGCAGTACTTC	CASSGQGSYEQYF
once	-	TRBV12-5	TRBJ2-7	TGTGCTAGTGGTGTGGGGGACGAGCAGTACTTC	CASGVGDEQYF
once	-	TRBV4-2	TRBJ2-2	TGTGCCAGCAGCCAATCAGTCACCGGGGAGCTGTTTTTT	CASSQSVTGELFF
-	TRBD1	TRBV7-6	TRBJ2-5	TGTGCCAGCAGCTTAGAGGTCGGGACAGGGGACCAAGAGACCCAGTACTTC	CASSLEVGTGDQETQYF
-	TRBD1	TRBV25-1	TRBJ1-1	TGTGCCAGCAGTCCAACGACAGGGTACACTGAAGCTTTCTTT	CASSPTTGYTEAFF
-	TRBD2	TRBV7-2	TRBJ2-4	TGTGCCAGCAGACCGGGGGGGATCAACGACATTCAGTACTTC	CASRPGGINDIQYF
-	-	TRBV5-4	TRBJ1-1	TGTGCCAGCAGCCCAACCCCCGGAGGAGGAGGCACTGAAGCTTTCTTT	CASSPTPGGGGTEAFF
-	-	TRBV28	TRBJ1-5	TGTGCCAGCAGTTTTTTCGGACCCCGGCGGGAGGGAATCCTTAGCAATCAGCCCCAGCATTTT	CASSFFGPRREGILSNQPQHF
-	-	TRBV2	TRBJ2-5	TGTGCCAGCAGTGATAGGGCCATCCAAGAGACCCAGTACTTC	CASSDRAIQETQYF